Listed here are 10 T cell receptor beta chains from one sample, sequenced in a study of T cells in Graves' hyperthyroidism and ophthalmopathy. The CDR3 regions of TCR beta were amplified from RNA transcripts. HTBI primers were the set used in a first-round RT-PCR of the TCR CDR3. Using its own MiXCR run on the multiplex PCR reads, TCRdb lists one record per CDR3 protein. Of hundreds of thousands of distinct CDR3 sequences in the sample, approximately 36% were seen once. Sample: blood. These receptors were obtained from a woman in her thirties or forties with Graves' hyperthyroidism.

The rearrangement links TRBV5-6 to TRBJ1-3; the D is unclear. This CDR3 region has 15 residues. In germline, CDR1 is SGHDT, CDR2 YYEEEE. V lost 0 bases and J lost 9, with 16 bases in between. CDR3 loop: CASSLGITSPPTIYF. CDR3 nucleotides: TGTGCCAGCAGCTTGGGAATTACCTCCCCACCCACCATATATTTT.

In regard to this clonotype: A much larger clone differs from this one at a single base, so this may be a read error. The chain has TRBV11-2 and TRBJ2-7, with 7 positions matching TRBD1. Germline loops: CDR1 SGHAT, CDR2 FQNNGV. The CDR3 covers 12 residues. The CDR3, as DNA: TGTGCCAGCAGCTTTCAAGACAGGGCCTTGTCCTTC. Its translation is CASSFQDRALSF.

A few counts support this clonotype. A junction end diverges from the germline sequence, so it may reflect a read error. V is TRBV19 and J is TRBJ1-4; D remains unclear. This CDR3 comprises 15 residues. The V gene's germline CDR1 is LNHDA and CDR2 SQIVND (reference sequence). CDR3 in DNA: TGCGCCAGCAGCCAGGCCGGGAGCAATAATGAAAAACTGTTTTTT. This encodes CASSQAGSNNEKLFF.

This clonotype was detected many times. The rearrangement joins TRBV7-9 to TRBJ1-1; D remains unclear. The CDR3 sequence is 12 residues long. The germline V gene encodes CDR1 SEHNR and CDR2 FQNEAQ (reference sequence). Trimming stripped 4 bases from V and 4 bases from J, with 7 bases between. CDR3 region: CASSSPGTEAFF. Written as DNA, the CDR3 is TGTGCCAGCAGCTCCCCAGGCACTGAAGCTTTCTTT.

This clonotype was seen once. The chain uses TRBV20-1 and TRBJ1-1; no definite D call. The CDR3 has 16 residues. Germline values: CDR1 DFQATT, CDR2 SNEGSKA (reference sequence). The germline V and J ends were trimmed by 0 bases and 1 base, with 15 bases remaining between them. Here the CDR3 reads CSARDYPREANTEAFF. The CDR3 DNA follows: TGCAGTGCTAGAGACTACCCCCGGGAGGCGAACACTGAAGCTTTCTTT.

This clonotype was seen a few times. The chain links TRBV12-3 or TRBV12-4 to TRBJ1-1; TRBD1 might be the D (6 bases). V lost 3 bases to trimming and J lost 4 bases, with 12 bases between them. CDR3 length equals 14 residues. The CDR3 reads CASSFGQIVTEAFF. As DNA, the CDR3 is TGTGCCAGCAGTTTCGGACAGATTGTCACTGAAGCTTTCTTT.

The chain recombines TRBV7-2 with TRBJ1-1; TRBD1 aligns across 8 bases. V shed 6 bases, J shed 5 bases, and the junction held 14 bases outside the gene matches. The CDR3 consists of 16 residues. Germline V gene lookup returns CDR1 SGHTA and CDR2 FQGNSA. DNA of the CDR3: TGTGCCAGCAGACGACCCTTAGGACAGGGATTTACTGAAGCTTTCTTT. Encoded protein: CASRRPLGQGFTEAFF.

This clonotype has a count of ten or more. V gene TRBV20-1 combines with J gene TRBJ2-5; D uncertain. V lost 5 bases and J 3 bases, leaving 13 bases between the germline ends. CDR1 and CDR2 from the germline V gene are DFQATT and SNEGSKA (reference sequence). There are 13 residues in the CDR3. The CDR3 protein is CSAPTLDKETQYF. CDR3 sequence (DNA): TGCAGTGCTCCGACACTTGATAAAGAGACCCAGTACTTC.

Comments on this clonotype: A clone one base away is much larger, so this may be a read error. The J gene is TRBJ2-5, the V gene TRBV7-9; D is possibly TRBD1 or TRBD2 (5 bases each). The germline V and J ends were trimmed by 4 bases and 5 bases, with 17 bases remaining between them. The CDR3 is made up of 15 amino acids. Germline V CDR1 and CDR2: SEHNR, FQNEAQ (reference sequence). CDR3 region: CASSSGHGELETQYF. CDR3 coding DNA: TGTGCCAGCAGCTCAGGGCACGGGGAGCTGGAGACCCAGTACTTC.

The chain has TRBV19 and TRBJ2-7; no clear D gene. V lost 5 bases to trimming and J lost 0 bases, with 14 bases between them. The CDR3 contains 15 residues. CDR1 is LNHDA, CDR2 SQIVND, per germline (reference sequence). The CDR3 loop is CASSPRTAFSYEQYF. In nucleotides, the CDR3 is TGTGCCAGTAGTCCGCGGACGGCCTTCTCCTACGAGCAGTACTTC.